These 10 T cell receptor beta chains share one sample of origin, sequenced in a study of T cells in Graves' hyperthyroidism and ophthalmopathy. RNA transcripts yielded amplified TCR beta CDR3 regions. HTBI primers drove first-round RT-PCR of the TCR CDR3. Each CDR3 protein is one row after TCRdb ran MiXCR on the multiplex PCR reads. The table includes fewer than 550,000 distinct CDR3 sequences, roughly 14% detected once. Source material: blood. All receptors come from a woman aged 18-30 years with Graves' hyperthyroidism.

In this sample, this clonotype turned up many times. The rearrangement uses TRBV10-3 and TRBJ2-3, with 13 bases lining up with TRBD2. Germline values: CDR1 ENHRY, CDR2 SYGVKD. V lost 6 bases, J lost 1 base, and 4 bases stayed unmatched. The CDR3 totals 16 residues. The CDR3 sequence is CAIRVTSGGGTDTQYF. The CDR3 nucleotides are TGTGCCATCAGAGTAACTAGCGGGGGGGGCACAGATACGCAGTATTTT.

About this clonotype: A read error may explain this, as a much larger clone is one base away. The chain joins TRBV4-2 to TRBJ2-7; 7 bases are shared with TRBD2. There are 14 residues in the CDR3. The germline CDR1 and CDR2 sequences are LGHNA and YNFKEQ. The chain's CDR3 is CTSSQAGATYEQYF. CDR3 sequence (DNA): TGTACCAGCAGCCAGGCGGGAGCCACCTACGAGCAGTACTTC.

In this sample, this clonotype turned up many times. The chain combines TRBV3-1 with TRBJ1-2, with a possible D match to TRBD1 (5 bases). V lost 0 bases and J lost 3, with 8 bases in between. Germline-derived CDR1 and CDR2 are LGHDT and YNNKEL (reference sequence). The CDR3 covers 14 residues. The chain's CDR3 is CASSQDWGYYGYTF. Written as DNA, the CDR3 is TGTGCCAGCAGCCAAGATTGGGGCTACTATGGCTACACCTTC.

The chain links TRBV3-1 to TRBJ2-5; 7 bases map to TRBD2. The J segment lost 5 bases and the V segment lost 4 bases, leaving 10 bases of the junction unmatched. Germline lookup yields CDR1 LGHDT and CDR2 YNNKEL (reference sequence). The CDR3 is 15 amino acids. CDR3 in DNA: TGTGCCAGCAGCCCCAGAGCGGGGCCGGAGGAGACCCAGTACTTC. Translation: CASSPRAGPEETQYF.

The V gene is TRBV12-3 or TRBV12-4, the J gene TRBJ1-4, with 9 bases identical to TRBD1. The CDR3 runs 16 residues. V shed 5 bases and J 1 base; nucleotides not matched to a gene: 5. CDR3 nucleotides: TGTGCCAGCAGTAACAGGGGGCGCAGAACTAATGAAAAACTGTTTTTT. Its protein product is CASSNRGRRTNEKLFF.

The sample holds many counts of this clonotype. The chain uses TRBV6-5 and TRBJ2-7; 7 bases line up with TRBD2. Unmatched junction bases numbered 10, after V lost 2 bases and J lost 6 bases. The CDR3 contains 15 residues. The germline gives CDR1 MNHEY, CDR2 SVGAGI. CDR3: CASSYPSAGSGEQYF. Written as DNA, the CDR3 is TGTGCCAGCAGTTACCCGTCAGCGGGGTCGGGCGAGCAGTACTTC.

The genes are TRBV6-2 or TRBV6-3 and TRBJ2-3; TRBD1 or TRBD2 may be the D gene (5 bases each). The V end was cut by 0 bases, the J end by 0 bases, with 7 bases between. This CDR3 contains 15 residues. The germline CDR1 and CDR2 sequences are MNHEY and SVGEGT. The CDR3 coding sequence is TGTGCCAGCAGTTACTCGTGGGACAGCACAGATACGCAGTATTTT. This translates into CASSYSWDSTDTQYF.

This clonotype was picked up many times. This chain uses TRBV12-3 or TRBV12-4 with TRBJ2-3, with D possibly matching TRBD2 (5 bases). This CDR3 is 13 amino acids long. V shed 3 bases and J shed 4 bases, with 8 bases lying between them. The DNA of the CDR3 is TGTGCCAGCAGTTTCGGGGAGTCAGATACGCAGTATTTT. Translated: CASSFGESDTQYF.

The chain couples TRBV27 to TRBJ2-7; D possibly corresponds to TRBD2 (6 bases). CDR1 MNHEY and CDR2 SMNVEV come from the germline V gene (reference sequence). The CDR3 covers 14 residues. Trimming removed 2 bases from V and 3 bases from J, with 11 bases in between. CDR3 in DNA: TGTGCCAGCAGTTTAACGGGAGAGAACTACGAGCAGTACTTC. Its protein is CASSLTGENYEQYF.

The table lists this clonotype with many counts. The J gene is TRBJ2-7, the V gene TRBV28; D might be TRBD1 (6 bases). The germline V gene encodes CDR1 MDHEN and CDR2 SYDVKM. V was shortened by 5 bases and J by 2 bases, with 16 bases between the two germline ends. The CDR3 totals 15 residues. CDR3 region: CASSQIGTPTYEQYF. CDR3 nucleotides: TGTGCCAGCAGTCAGATCGGGACACCGACCTACGAGCAGTACTTC. Full variable domain (rest looked up from reference TRBV28 and TRBJ2-7): DVKVTQSSRYLVKRTGEKVFLECVQDMDHENMFWYRQDPGLGLRLIYFSYDVKMKEKGDIPEGYSVSREKKERFSLILESASTNQTSMYLCASSQIGTPTYEQYFGPGTRLTVT.